Reported below is one T cell receptor (beta chain). No antigen is known for it. This sample was taken from a study of monozygotic twins with inflammatory bowel disease. The UMIs contained a 6-nucleotide sample barcode. They were added by template switching during cDNA synthesis. TCRdb reprocessed the 5' RACE reads and stores each CDR3 protein as one record, lacking DNA. The sample's table shows 300,000 to 400,000 distinct CDR3 sequences. Germline values: CDR1 MGHRA, CDR2 YSYEKL. This CDR3 contains 15 residues. Study-level findings and limits: Repertoire similarity matched across concordant and discordant twins, perhaps owing to limited power. The authors could not tell different T cell subtypes apart. Immunosuppressive treatments were not uniform, and this may have added variability to patient repertoires.

Sequencing input: blood. The V call is TRBV4-1, the J call TRBJ1-3. The source is a human donor with ulcerative colitis or Crohn's disease, or a healthy co-twin of an affected twin (not recorded which). The CDR3 sequence: CASSPSSASGNTIYF.